Presented here are 27 T cell receptor beta chains from one specimen sequenced in a study of T cell repertoires in cytomegalovirus infection. TCRdb re-analysed the reads in MiXCR, keeping a single row per CDR3 protein. The sample comprises almost 550,000 distinct CDR3 sequences, 15% to 20% of which are singletons, and 20% to 30% rests with the top ten. Input material: CD8+ T cells from PBMCs. The source is a human donor in good health (CMV status not recorded). Some clones in this sample may be carry-over from other donors' samples.

In its sample, this clonotype was seen many times. CDR3 sequence reads: CASSSTLGPNTEAFF. The CDR3 nucleotides read TGTGCCAGCAGCTCCACTCTGGGACCGAACACTGAAGCTTTCTTT. The chain uses TRBV14 and TRBJ1-1; D perhaps matches TRBD1 (5 bases). Germline CDR1 is SGHDN and CDR2 is FVKESK. V was shortened by 5 bases and J by 1 base, with 14 bases between the two germline ends. This CDR3 contains 15 residues. The entire variable domain, with the rest obtained from reference TRBV14 and TRBJ1-1, is as follows: EAGVTQFPSHSVIEKGQTVTLRCDPISGHDNLYWYRRVMGKEIKFLLHFVKESKQDESGMPNNRFLAERTGGTYSTLKVQPAELEDSGVYFCASSSTLGPNTEAFFGQGTRLTVV.

This clonotype was counted ten times or more. This chain links TRBV27 with TRBJ2-1; tentatively, D is TRBD2 (6 bases). The CDR3 loop spans 13 amino acids. V lost 3 bases and J lost 6, with 9 bases in between. Germline V gene data show CDR1 as MNHEY and CDR2 as SMNVEV (reference sequence). The CDR3: CASSFGGANEQFF. The CDR3, as DNA: TGTGCCAGCAGTTTCGGGGGAGCCAATGAGCAGTTCTTC.

In its sample, this clonotype was seen a few times. The CDR3 DNA follows: TGCGCCAGCAGCCCGGGGGGGGGGCCCCCAGAGACCCAGTACTTC. Its protein product is CASSPGGGPPETQYF. The V call is TRBV5-1, the J call TRBJ2-5; 8 bases match TRBD2. The CDR3 consists of 15 residues. CDR1 is SGHRS and CDR2 is YFSETQ in the germline V gene. V was pared by 4 bases and J by 4 bases, with 9 bases of the junction left unmatched.

This clonotype was seen repeatedly, ten times or more. The J gene is TRBJ1-4, the V gene TRBV7-9; D is undetermined. This CDR3 spans 16 amino acids. Looked up from germline, CDR1 is SEHNR and CDR2 is FQNEAQ (reference sequence). V shed 3 bases and J shed 0 bases, with 11 bases lying between them. CDR3 coding DNA: TGTGCCAGCAGCTTGGGAACAGTTGCAACTAATGAAAAACTGTTTTTT. Its protein is CASSLGTVATNEKLFF. Supplemented by reference TRBV7-9 and TRBJ1-4, the full variable domain reads DTGVSQNPRHKITKRGQNVTFRCDPISEHNRLYWYRQTLGQGPEFLTYFQNEAQLEKSRLLSDRFSAERPKGSFSTLEIQRTEQGDSAMYLCASSLGTVATNEKLFFGSGTQLSVL.

The chain uses TRBV4-2 and TRBJ2-1; D might be TRBD2 (5 bases). This CDR3 comprises 12 residues. Germline assignment: CDR1 LGHNA and CDR2 YNFKEQ. The ends were cut back, 4 bases at V and 9 bases at J, with 10 bases in the middle. The CDR3 here is CASSLSGSEQFF. In nucleotides, the CDR3 is TGTGCCAGCAGCCTGAGCGGAAGTGAGCAGTTCTTC.

This clonotype has just a few counts. The V gene is TRBV2, the J gene TRBJ1-2; no clear D. The V and J ends lost 5 bases and 6 bases respectively, with 13 bases between them. The CDR3 is 13 residues long. Per the germline V gene, CDR1 is SNHLY and CDR2 is FYNNEI. This CDR3 is CASSQVPRHGYTF. CDR3 nucleotide sequence: TGTGCCAGCAGTCAGGTTCCCAGGCATGGCTACACCTTC.

This clonotype was observed many times. The CDR3 nucleotides read TGCGCCAGCAGCCAAGCCTTTACGGGAAGCTCTGGGGCCAACGTCCTGACTTTC. It yields the protein CASSQAFTGSSGANVLTF. J is TRBJ2-6 and V is TRBV4-1; a weak D match, TRBD2 (5 bases). V shed 1 base and J shed 0 bases, with 13 bases lying between them. This CDR3 is 18 amino acids long. Germline V gene sequence: CDR1 MGHRA, CDR2 YSYEKL.

Points on this clonotype: Since no conserved phenylalanine or tryptophan closes the CDR3, a read error is the likely cause. CDR3 DNA sequence: TGTGCTAGTGGTTTGGTAATAATAAGAGACGGGGACTACGAGCAGTACTTA. Its protein is CASGLVIIRDGDYEQYL. V usage is TRBV12-5 and J usage is TRBJ2-7, with D maybe TRBD2 (5 bases). V lost 0 bases and J lost 3, with 18 bases in between. The germline CDR1 and CDR2 sequences are LGHNT and FRNRAP. The CDR3 length is 17 residues.

The chain joins TRBV29-1 to TRBJ2-3; 12 nucleotides align to TRBD2. The CDR3 runs 17 residues. Per germline, CDR1 SQVTM and CDR2 ANQGSEA. V dropped 1 base and J dropped 6; count of bases not matched to a gene: 11. The CDR3 reads CSVEAYGLAGTSDTQYF. The CDR3 DNA reads as TGCAGCGTTGAAGCCTACGGACTAGCGGGAACTTCTGATACGCAGTATTTT.

Of note for this clonotype: A much larger clone differs from this one at a single base, so this may be a read error. Since no conserved phenylalanine or tryptophan closes the CDR3, a read error is the likely cause. The chain is built from TRBV12-5 and TRBJ2-1; D ambiguous. Germline V gene data show CDR1 as LGHNT and CDR2 as FRNRAP. This CDR3 spans 13 amino acids. The V and J ends lost 7 bases and 4 bases respectively, with 11 bases between them. DNA of the CDR3: TGTGCTAGTGTCAGTCCCTTGTACAATGAGCAGTTCTAC. Its translation is CASVSPLYNEQFY.

There are many counts of this clonotype. The gene calls are TRBV2 and TRBJ2-6; D gene unclear. The V gene's germline CDR1 is SNHLY and CDR2 FYNNEI. V was cut by 3 bases and J by 1 base, with 10 bases left in between. CDR3 length equals 16 residues. The DNA for the CDR3 is TGTGCCAGCAGTGAGGAACTTCAGTCTGGGGCCAACGTCCTGACTTTC. Encoded protein: CASSEELQSGANVLTF.

There are many counts of this clonotype. CDR3: CASPDTNTEAFF. CDR3 in DNA: TGTGCCAGCCCGGACACGAACACTGAAGCTTTCTTT. The chain combines TRBV6-4 with TRBJ1-1, with a tentative D call TRBD1 (5 bases). Germline lookup yields CDR1 MRHNA and CDR2 SNTAGT. The CDR3 has 12 amino acids. The V end lost 8 bases, the J end lost 1 base, and 8 bases lay between the germline ends.

The chain employs TRBV11-2 and TRBJ1-2, with 7 positions matching TRBD1. CDR3 length equals 18 residues. V dropped 4 bases and J dropped 0; count of bases not matched to a gene: 14. Germline V gene data show CDR1 as SGHAT and CDR2 as FQNNGV. CDR3 sequence: CASSSHIRQGLSNYGYTF. Here the CDR3 DNA reads TGTGCCAGCAGCTCCCATATTCGACAGGGTCTTTCTAACTATGGCTACACCTTC.

The V gene is TRBV5-6, the J gene TRBJ2-7; a weak D match, TRBD1 (6 bases). Germline V lookup: CDR1 SGHDT, CDR2 YYEEEE. The V gene lost 2 bases and the J gene lost 3 bases, with 15 bases spanning the gap. The CDR3 has 15 amino acids. The CDR3 loop is CASSFLYRDDYEQYF. In nucleotides, the CDR3 is TGTGCCAGCAGCTTCCTTTACAGGGACGACTACGAGCAGTACTTC.

J is TRBJ2-7 and V is TRBV20-1; 10 bases fit TRBD2. V lost 8 bases to trimming and J lost 4 bases; unmatched junction nucleotides: 8. The CDR3 loop spans 13 amino acids. Germline V gene lookup returns CDR1 DFQATT and CDR2 SNEGSKA (reference sequence). The CDR3 nucleotides are TGCAGTTCGACGGCTAGCGGGGGTTACGAGCAGTACTTC. Encoded protein: CSSTASGGYEQYF.

This chain joins TRBV27 and TRBJ2-3; 7 bases agree with TRBD2. The J segment lost 2 bases and the V segment lost 6 bases, leaving 11 bases of the junction unmatched. Germline-derived CDR1 and CDR2 are MNHEY and SMNVEV (reference sequence). This CDR3 has 16 residues. CDR3 bases: TGTGCCAGCAGCCCCTCGGCGGGGGTTTTCACAGATACGCAGTATTTT. Protein: CASSPSAGVFTDTQYF.

The table lists this clonotype with many counts. The chain is built from TRBV12-5 and TRBJ1-2, with TRBD1 identical over 11 bases. Germline CDR1 reads LGHNT; CDR2 reads FRNRAP. Germline trimming cut 6 bases from V and 4 bases from J; bases unmatched to any gene: 7. CDR3 length: 15 residues. The CDR3: CASGPDRGRSYGYTF. For the CDR3, the DNA is TGTGCTAGTGGCCCGGACAGGGGGCGAAGCTATGGCTACACCTTC.

This clonotype was found many times. This sequence joins TRBV2 and TRBJ2-3; 13 nucleotides match TRBD2. This CDR3 contains 16 residues. Per the germline V gene, CDR1 is SNHLY and CDR2 is FYNNEI. V lost 6 bases, J lost 6 bases, and 9 bases stayed unmatched. CDR3 DNA: TGTGCCAGCAGAGCCGGGACTAGCGGGGAATGGGATACGCAGTATTTT. It is translated as CASRAGTSGEWDTQYF.

Remarks on this clonotype: Germline is not matched at one junction end, which may reflect a read error. CDR3 DNA: TGTGCCATCAGTTACGGGGGCGGTGGATACCCCAATGAGCAGTTCTTC. Encoded protein: CAISYGGGGYPNEQFF. The rearrangement joins TRBV6-8 to TRBJ2-1; D tentatively fits TRBD1 or TRBD2 (6 bases each). Germline values: CDR1 MNHGY, CDR2 SAAAGT. CDR3 length equals 16 residues.

This clonotype was picked up many times. The chain joins TRBV11-3 to TRBJ1-1; 10 nucleotides match TRBD1. Germline-derived CDR1 and CDR2 are SGHNT and YENEEA. This CDR3 contains 14 residues. Trimming removed 4 bases from V and 7 bases from J; junction bases left unmatched: 6. This CDR3 reads CASSSGTGVDEAFF. For the CDR3, the DNA is TGTGCCAGCAGCTCCGGGACAGGGGTTGATGAAGCTTTCTTT.

The chain employs TRBV19 and TRBJ2-7; tentative D call: TRBD1 (5 bases). This CDR3 region has 14 residues. Trimming removed 5 bases at V and 3 bases at J, with 14 bases between. Germline CDR1 LNHDA, CDR2 SQIVND (reference sequence). As DNA, the CDR3 is TGTGCCAGTAGTTTCCAGGGCCCCCTCTACGAGCAGTACTTC. The encoded protein is CASSFQGPLYEQYF.

The sample holds many counts of this clonotype. The chain is built from TRBV11-2 and TRBJ2-4; D is uncertain. The CDR3 runs to 17 residues. The germline V gene has CDR1 SGHAT and CDR2 FQNNGV. With 3 bases removed from V and 0 bases from J, the gap between germline ends came to 15 bases. The CDR3 here is CASSFALDSLAKNIQYF. CDR3 sequence (DNA): TGTGCCAGCAGCTTTGCTCTAGACTCCCTAGCCAAAAACATTCAGTACTTC.

CDR3 in amino acids: CASSVEGAGGELFF. In DNA form, the CDR3 reads TGTGCCAGCAGCGTAGAGGGCGCTGGCGGGGAGCTGTTTTTT. The V and J genes are TRBV9 and TRBJ2-2; D unclear. Germline V gives CDR1 SGDLS, CDR2 YYNGEE. The germline V and J ends were trimmed by 0 bases and 7 bases, with 10 bases remaining between them. CDR3 size: 14 residues.

This clonotype was seen repeatedly, ten times or more. This chain links TRBV5-4 with TRBJ2-1; 9 bases line up with TRBD2. The CDR3 is made up of 15 amino acids. Germline CDR1 is SGHNT and CDR2 is YYREEE (reference sequence). J gave up 2 bases and V 4 bases, and 4 bases lay outside the gene matches. CDR3 amino acids: CASSVKREAYNEQFF. Written as DNA, the CDR3 is TGTGCCAGCAGCGTAAAGCGGGAGGCCTACAATGAGCAGTTCTTC.

This clonotype was detected ten times or more. This rearrangement joins TRBV13 to TRBJ2-1; TRBD1 or TRBD2 may be the D gene (7 bases each). V lost 5 bases, J lost 3 bases, and 17 bases lay in between. Germline CDR1 reads PRHDT; CDR2 reads FYEKMQ (reference sequence). The length of the CDR3 is 16 residues. The CDR3 sequence is CASSPGGGGVYNEQFF. CDR3 DNA: TGTGCCAGCAGCCCAGGGGGGGGAGGTGTCTACAATGAGCAGTTCTTC.

J is TRBJ1-2 and V is TRBV19; a weak D match, TRBD1 (5 bases). This CDR3 has 15 amino acids. V was clipped by 3 bases and J by 8 bases, with 19 bases between them. The germline gives CDR1 LNHDA, CDR2 SQIVND (reference sequence). The CDR3 spells CASSITKGTFGGYTF. CDR3 DNA: TGTGCCAGTAGTATTACGAAAGGGACCTTTGGAGGCTACACCTTC.

The CDR3 DNA follows: TGTGCCAGCAGCGCAGAAGACGCAGTCTACGCTAACTATGGCTACACCTTC. Residues: CASSAEDAVYANYGYTF. V gene TRBV9 combines with J gene TRBJ1-2; D is uncertain. V lost 3 bases and J lost 0, with 18 bases in between. Germline V gene lookup returns CDR1 SGDLS and CDR2 YYNGEE. The CDR3 sequence is 17 residues long.